Below, one TCR beta chain is given with its context. Its specific antigen is unknown. One base away there is no much larger clone; base qualities are not given. This sample was included in a study of response to subunit inactivated influenza vaccine (dated by TCRdb to 2017 to 2018). For the wider study: To follow how T cells responded to a trivalent subunit inactivated influenza vaccine, the researchers relied on deep quantitative profiling of the T cell receptor repertoire. Overall study results and their limits: The authors suggested that each seasonal influenza vaccination may recruit only a limited number of new T cells.

Library construction relied on RT-PCR. TCRdb lists the instrument as Illumina HiSeq 2500. TCRdb reran the public reads through fastp at Q25 and MiXCR, keeping productive beta chains. Here each entry gathers all rows of one CDR3 protein and keeps the most common genes and DNA. The sample table contains more than 550,000 distinct CDR3 sequences; only one count was recorded for about 11% of them. Together, the top ten hold about 11% of the sample. After removal of 5 bases from V and 4 bases from J, the junction retains 8 bases not matched to a gene. Based on the germline V gene (reference sequence), the CDR1 and CDR2 sequences are SEHNR and FQNEAQ. The CDR3 has 16 amino acids, counting the end cysteine and phenylalanine. Of all the DNA, just the CDR3 is kept, 48 bases in frame from base 1. Separately, the same data were catalogued under a study of T cells expressing NK-cell markers. The second study also describes: TCR beta cDNA libraries were prepared using 5'RACE template switching, which introduced a universal primer site and unique molecular identifiers. Three sorted T-cell subsets (CD3+CD56+NKG2C+, CD3+CD56+NKG2C- and CD3+CD56-NKG2C+) from several donors had their TCR beta-chain repertoires profiled. Among the eight sequenced donors, only one was HCMV-seronegative, while the other seven were HCMV-seropositive. To restrict sorting to alphabetaTCR-expressing T cells, an anti-gammadeltaTCR antibody was added in several experiments. In roughly six donors, the dominant CD3+CD56+NKG2C+ clonotypes ranked among the top 10 CD8+ clonotypes, making up roughly 1.0-8% of CD8+ T cells. Those dominant clonotypes were again the most abundant among CD3+CD56-NKG2C+ cells in a few donors, at roughly 25-65%. It remained unclear whether the expanded NKG2C-expressing T cell clones were specific for HCMV antigens. The study sequenced eight donors, all healthy volunteers chosen at random: three men and five women. To determine HCMV serostatus, a commercial ELISA kit was used to detect HCMV-specific IgG in serum. Ficoll density gradient centrifugation was used to isolate peripheral blood mononuclear cells from blood. For six donors, unsorted PBMC were also used to sequence bulk peripheral blood T-cell repertoires. Synthesis of cDNA was primed from the TCR beta constant segment and was followed by two consecutive PCR amplification steps. Libraries were sequenced as 2 x 150 bp reads on Illumina HiSeq 2000/2500, MiSeq or NextSeq. MIGEC handled demultiplexing of the reads and grouping by UMI, while MiTCR was used to assemble and quantify clonotypes. To exclude erroneous sequences, any TCR cDNA sequence not supported by at least two reads was discarded. The tcR package was used for downstream repertoire analysis, and clonotypes were matched across fractions by CDR3 nucleotide sequence plus V segment. VDJmatch was used to annotate antigen specificity against VDJdb, with one amino acid substitution allowed in CDR3.

This receptor chain uses TRBV7-9 and TRBJ2-5, and 12 junction bases match TRBD1. The sequencing used PBMCs from blood, collected on the day of vaccination. The TCR comes from a man aged 45-65 years who received an inactivated influenza vaccine. Donor details come from another sample of the same person, matched by shared clones. The sequence in DNA is TGTGCCAGCAGCCAGCGGGACAGGGGGCGCTTAGAGACCCAGTACTTC. Its product reads: CASSQRDRGRLETQYF.